This T cell receptor (beta chain) was recovered during a study of beta chain features in type 1 diabetes. The wider study: The patients were much like the healthy donors in age, gender and cell yields.

Approximately 0.11 L of blood, on average, came from one heparinised draw per donor. The sample holds one count of this clone. Its antigen is as yet unknown. What was sequenced were expressed TCRB transcripts, since all of the isolated RNA had been reverse transcribed. The table came from immunoSEQ multiplex PCR; TCRdb's copy has only in-frame clones and leaves some out. This sample yields roughly 400,000 clones, of which about 15% are seen a single time; under 0.02% belongs to the top ten. Germline assignment: CDR1 LGHNT and CDR2 FRNRAP. CDR3 length: 13 amino acids. Unmatched junction bases numbered 9, after V lost 7 bases and J lost 6 bases. Study-wide points: The study found fewer insertions and more deletions at VDJ junctions in type 1 diabetes patients. Across patients, naive, central memory and Treg TCRB repertoires exhibited apparently greater similarity than was observed across healthy donors.

Sequences were obtained from naive CD4+ T cells from blood. The receptor's source is a woman aged 18-35 years in good health. The J gene is TRBJ2-7, the V gene TRBV12-5; 7 bases agree with TRBD1. The CDR3 protein is CASAGQAPLEQYF. The CDR3 coding sequence is TGTGCTAGTGCTGGACAGGCCCCTCTCGAGCAGTACTTC.